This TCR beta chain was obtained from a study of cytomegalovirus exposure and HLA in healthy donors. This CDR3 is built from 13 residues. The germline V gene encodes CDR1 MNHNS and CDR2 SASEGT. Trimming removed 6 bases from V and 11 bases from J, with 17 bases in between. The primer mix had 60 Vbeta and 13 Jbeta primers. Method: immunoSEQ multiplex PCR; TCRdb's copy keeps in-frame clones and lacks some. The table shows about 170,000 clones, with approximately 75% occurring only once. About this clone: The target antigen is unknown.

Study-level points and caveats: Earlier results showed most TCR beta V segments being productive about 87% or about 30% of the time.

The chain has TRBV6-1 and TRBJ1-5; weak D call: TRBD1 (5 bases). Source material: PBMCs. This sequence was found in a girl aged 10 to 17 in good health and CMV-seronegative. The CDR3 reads CASRASEGLAQHF. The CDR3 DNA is TGTGCCAGCAGAGCCTCTGAGGGACTTGCCCAGCATTTT.